Following are 13 T cell receptor beta chains from one sample sequenced in a study of T-cell memory formation after mild COVID-19. Each CDR3 protein gets one entry after TCRdb re-called the 5' RACE reads with MiXCR. Seen here are some 68,000 distinct CDR3 sequences, roughly 17% observed once, and the top ten hold about 31%. Sequences were obtained from PBMCs or a T cell subset sorted from them (not recorded which). All receptors come from an adult woman who had mild COVID-19 (a few samples of this study predate the infection). Cell type and time point are not known.

This sequence joins TRBV5-1 and TRBJ2-1, with D possibly being TRBD1 (6 bases). V was clipped by 4 bases and J by 1 base, with 12 bases between them. Germline V gives CDR1 SGHRS, CDR2 YFSETQ. CDR3 size: 15 residues. As DNA, the CDR3 is TGCGCCAGCAGCCCGCTACAGGGATCCTACAATGAGCAGTTCTTC. Residues: CASSPLQGSYNEQFF. The full variable domain, its missing parts supplied by reference TRBV5-1 and TRBJ2-1, is KAGVTQTPRYLIKTRGQQVTLSCSPISGHRSVSWYQQTPGQGLQFLFEYFSETQRNKGNFPGRFSGRQFSNSRSEMNVSTLELGDSALYLCASSPLQGSYNEQFFGPGTRLTVL.

This clonotype occurred a few times. The J gene is TRBJ2-6, the V gene TRBV11-2; the D gene is possibly TRBD2 (7 bases). The CDR3 runs 20 residues. Germline loops: CDR1 SGHAT, CDR2 FQNNGV. Trimming left V 0 bases short and J 0 bases short, with 18 bases between. CDR3 DNA: TGTGCCAGCAGCTTAGATGTTTGGGGGGGCCAACACTCTGGGGCCAACGTCCTGACTTTC. Translating it yields CASSLDVWGGQHSGANVLTF.

The chain joins TRBV7-2 to TRBJ2-7; 7 positions agree with TRBD1. There are 15 residues in the CDR3. The V and J ends lost 1 base and 2 bases, in that order; junction bases with no gene match: 5. Germline V lookup: CDR1 SGHTA, CDR2 FQGNSA. The CDR3, as DNA: TGTGCCAGCAGCTTAGAGGGGGCGCGGGCCTACGAGCAGTACTTC. Translation gives CASSLEGARAYEQYF.

This clonotype was counted only a few times. The V call is TRBV7-3, the J call TRBJ1-1, with a weak D call TRBD1 (5 bases). V lost 3 bases to trimming and J lost 4 bases, with 12 bases between them. Germline CDR1 reads SGHTA; CDR2 reads FQGTGA. The CDR3 runs to 14 residues. The CDR3 reads CASSLVGGGTEAFF. The CDR3 DNA sequence: TGTGCCAGCAGCTTGGTCGGGGGAGGCACTGAAGCTTTCTTT.

The V and J genes are TRBV5-4 and TRBJ1-1; D perhaps matches TRBD1 (5 bases). The germline CDR1 and CDR2 sequences are SGHNT and YYREEE (reference sequence). With 5 bases removed from V and 4 bases from J, the gap between germline ends came to 15 bases. The CDR3 contains 14 residues. This CDR3 is CASSYGGMSTEAFF. The CDR3 nucleotides are TGTGCCAGCAGTTATGGGGGGATGAGCACTGAAGCTTTCTTT. The complete variable domain, with remaining parts taken from reference TRBV5-4 and TRBJ1-1, reads ETGVTQSPTHLIKTRGQQVTLRCSSQSGHNTVSWYQQALGQGPQFIFQYYREEENGRGNFPPRFSGLQFPNYSSELNVNALELDDSALYLCASSYGGMSTEAFFGQGTRLTVV.

This chain connects TRBV6-5 to TRBJ2-7; 8 bases align to TRBD1. The CDR3 loop spans 16 amino acids. Germline V gene data show CDR1 as MNHEY and CDR2 as SVGAGI. The V gene end was trimmed by 6 bases and the J gene end by 1 base; junction bases not matched to a gene: 11. The CDR3 loop is CASSRPGQAESYEQYF. CDR3 sequence (DNA): TGTGCCAGCAGCCGCCCGGGACAGGCGGAATCCTACGAGCAGTACTTC.

This clonotype showed up just a few times. The chain joins TRBV7-9 to TRBJ1-2, with 7 bases fitting TRBD1. Germline V gene lookup returns CDR1 SEHNR and CDR2 FQNEAQ (reference sequence). The CDR3 consists of 13 residues. V shed 6 bases and J 4 bases; nucleotides not matched to a gene: 5. CDR3 coding DNA: TGTGCCAGCAGACGCGACAGGGCCTATGGCTACACCTTC. Translating it yields CASRRDRAYGYTF.

The V call is TRBV15, the J call TRBJ2-7; 12 positions agree with TRBD2. The CDR3 extends over 15 amino acids. V gave up 0 bases and J gave up 6 bases; unmatched junction bases: 3. Germline values: CDR1 LNHNV, CDR2 YYDKDF (reference sequence). The CDR3 sequence: CATSREGLAGSEQYF. Here the CDR3 DNA reads TGTGCCACCAGCAGAGAAGGACTAGCGGGAAGCGAGCAGTACTTC.

The gene calls are TRBV12-5 and TRBJ2-5; the match to TRBD2 covers 7 bases. V lost 2 bases, J lost 5 bases, and 11 bases stayed unmatched. Germline CDR1 is LGHNT and CDR2 is FRNRAP. The CDR3 is 16 amino acids. The CDR3, as DNA: TGTGCTAGTGGTTTGTCCGCGGCGGGAGAAGCGGAGACCCAGTACTTC. It translates to CASGLSAAGEAETQYF.

This clonotype was seen only a few times. The chain has TRBV6-4 and TRBJ1-1; 7 nucleotides match TRBD1. Germline CDR1 and CDR2: MRHNA and SNTAGT. The CDR3 loop spans 12 amino acids. The CDR3 is CDTGAPNTEAFF. The DNA for the CDR3 is TGTGACACAGGGGCCCCGAACACTGAAGCTTTCTTT.

This chain joins TRBV7-9 and TRBJ2-7, with D possibly TRBD1 on 6 matching bases. The length of the CDR3 is 15 residues. Germline CDR1 and CDR2: SEHNR and FQNEAQ (reference sequence). V lost 1 base and J lost 4, with 14 bases in between. The CDR3 DNA sequence: TGTGCCAGCAGCTTAGTAGGCAGGGGTACGTACGAGCAGTACTTC. This codes for CASSLVGRGTYEQYF.

V and J are TRBV7-9 and TRBJ2-5; D ambiguous. V was shortened by 5 bases and J by 4 bases, with 17 bases between the two germline ends. CDR1 is SEHNR, CDR2 FQNEAQ, per germline (reference sequence). CDR3 size: 15 residues. The CDR3 spells CASSLLGGPLETQYF. CDR3 DNA sequence: TGTGCCAGCAGCCTATTGGGTGGGCCGCTAGAGACCCAGTACTTC.

The chain has TRBV4-1 and TRBJ2-7; possibly TRBD1 or TRBD2 for D (6 bases each). V gave up 1 base and J gave up 3 bases, with 13 bases separating them. CDR1 MGHRA and CDR2 YSYEKL come from the germline V gene. The CDR3 length is 15 residues. The CDR3 is CASSQVGGANYEQYF. The CDR3 DNA is TGCGCCAGCAGCCAAGTGGGGGGCGCGAACTACGAGCAGTACTTC.